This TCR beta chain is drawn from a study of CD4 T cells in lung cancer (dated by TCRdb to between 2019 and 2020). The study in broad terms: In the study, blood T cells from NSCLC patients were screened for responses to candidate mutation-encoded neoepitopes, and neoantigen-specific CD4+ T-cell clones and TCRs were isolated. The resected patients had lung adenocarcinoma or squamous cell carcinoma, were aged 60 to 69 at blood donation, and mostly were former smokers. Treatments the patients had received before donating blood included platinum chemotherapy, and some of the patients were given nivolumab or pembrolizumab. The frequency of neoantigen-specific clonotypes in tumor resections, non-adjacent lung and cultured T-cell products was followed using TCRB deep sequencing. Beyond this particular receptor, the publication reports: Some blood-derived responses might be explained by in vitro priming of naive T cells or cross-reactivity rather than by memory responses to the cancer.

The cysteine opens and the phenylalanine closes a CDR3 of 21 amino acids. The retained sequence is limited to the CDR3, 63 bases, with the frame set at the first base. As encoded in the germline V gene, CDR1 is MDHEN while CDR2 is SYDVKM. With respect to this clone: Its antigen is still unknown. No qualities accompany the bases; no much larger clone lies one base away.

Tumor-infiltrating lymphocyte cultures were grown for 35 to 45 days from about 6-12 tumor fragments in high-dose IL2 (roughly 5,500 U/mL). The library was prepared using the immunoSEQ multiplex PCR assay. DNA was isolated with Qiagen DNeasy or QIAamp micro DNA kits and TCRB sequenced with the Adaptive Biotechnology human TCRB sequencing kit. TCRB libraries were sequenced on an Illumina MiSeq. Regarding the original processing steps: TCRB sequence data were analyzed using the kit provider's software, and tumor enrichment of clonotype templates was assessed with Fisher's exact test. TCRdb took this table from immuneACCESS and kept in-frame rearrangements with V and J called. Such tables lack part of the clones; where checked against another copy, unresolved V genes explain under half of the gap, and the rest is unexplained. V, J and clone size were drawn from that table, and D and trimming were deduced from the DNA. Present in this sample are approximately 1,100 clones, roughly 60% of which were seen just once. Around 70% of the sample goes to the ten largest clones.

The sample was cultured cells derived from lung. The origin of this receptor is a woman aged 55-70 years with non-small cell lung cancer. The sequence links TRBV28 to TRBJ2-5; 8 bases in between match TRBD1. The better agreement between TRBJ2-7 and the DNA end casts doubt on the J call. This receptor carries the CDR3 CASSKSPSIFITRTGFYEQYF. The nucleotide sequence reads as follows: TGTGCCAGCAGCAAATCCCCTTCCATATTCATTACGAGGACAGGGTTTTACGAGCAGTACTTC.